Below, 32 T cell receptor beta chains from the same sample are listed, as sequenced in a study of blood T cell repertoires in COVID-19. Produced via immunoSEQ multiplex PCR; TCRdb's table is partial and in-frame only. The table records just under 70,000 clones, about nine tenths of them present only once. Sequencing used peripheral blood. Receptors were obtained from a man aged 25 to 40 with acute or convalescent COVID-19.

The chain joins TRBV6-5 to TRBJ2-1; a possible D gene is TRBD1 (6 bases). The CDR3 totals 14 residues. The ends were cut back, 7 bases at V and 8 bases at J, with 18 bases in the middle. Germline V gene data show CDR1 as MNHEY and CDR2 as SVGAGI. CDR3 region: CASTSGRQADEQFF. CDR3 nucleotide sequence: TGTGCCAGCACCAGCGGACGACAGGCGGATGAGCAGTTCTTC.

The CDR3: CASKQAHSPLHF. The DNA of the CDR3 is TGTGCCAGCAAACAGGCGCATTCACCCCTCCACTTT. The chain couples TRBV28 to TRBJ1-6; a weak D match, TRBD1 (5 bases). V lost 7 bases, J lost 8 bases, and 9 bases lay in between. The CDR3 extends over 12 amino acids. Germline CDR1 MDHEN, CDR2 SYDVKM. Full variable domain (outside the CDR3, taken from reference TRBV28 and TRBJ1-6): DVKVTQSSRYLVKRTGEKVFLECVQDMDHENMFWYRQDPGLGLRLIYFSYDVKMKEKGDIPEGYSVSREKKERFSLILESASTNQTSMYLCASKQAHSPLHFGNGTRLTVT.

The J gene is TRBJ2-5, the V gene TRBV9, with D maybe TRBD2 (6 bases). Germline V gives CDR1 SGDLS, CDR2 YYNGEE. Trimming stripped 4 bases from V and 5 bases from J, with 18 bases between. The CDR3 is made up of 15 amino acids. CDR3 residues: CASSLRGGAFETQYF. In nucleotides, the CDR3 is TGTGCCAGCAGCCTGAGGGGCGGGGCTTTTGAGACCCAGTACTTC.

J is TRBJ1-5 and V is TRBV18; tentative D call: TRBD1 (5 bases). Per the germline V gene, CDR1 is KGHSH and CDR2 is LQKENI. Trimming removed 3 bases at V and 0 bases at J, with 9 bases between. The CDR3 is 15 residues long. The CDR3 is CASSPQGYSNQPQHF. In DNA form, the CDR3 reads TGTGCCAGCTCACCCCAGGGTTATAGCAATCAGCCCCAGCATTTT.

This rearrangement joins TRBV9 to TRBJ2-5; 12 bases match TRBD2. The CDR3 runs to 15 residues. The germline V gene has CDR1 SGDLS and CDR2 YYNGEE. The junction had 5 bases not matched to a gene; V was cut back by 4 bases and J by 4 bases. The CDR3 coding sequence is TGTGCCAGCAGCTCTAGCGGGAGGGCCGGAGAGACCCAGTACTTC. Encoded protein: CASSSSGRAGETQYF.

This clone was seen once. The chain couples TRBV5-1 to TRBJ2-1; D remains ambiguous. Trimming left V 4 bases short and J 4 bases short, with 12 bases between. The germline V gene has CDR1 SGHRS and CDR2 YFSETQ. The CDR3 spans 14 residues. The CDR3 protein is CASSPQTEYNEQFF. The DNA for the CDR3 is TGCGCCAGCAGCCCCCAGACGGAGTACAATGAGCAGTTCTTC.

The gene calls are TRBV7-9 and TRBJ2-2; 8 nucleotides align to TRBD2. In germline, CDR1 is SEHNR, CDR2 FQNEAQ (reference sequence). CDR3 length equals 14 residues. J was trimmed by 6 bases and V by 4 bases; bases with no gene match: 4. The CDR3 DNA follows: TGTGCCAGCAGCTCCAGCGGGAGAGCCGGGGAGCTGTTTTTT. Its translation: CASSSSGRAGELFF.

This clone showed up just once. V and J are TRBV6-5 and TRBJ1-5, with 8 nucleotides matching TRBD1. In germline, CDR1 is MNHEY, CDR2 SVGAGI. This CDR3 spans 15 amino acids. The V segment lost 6 bases and the J segment 6 bases; nucleotides outside the gene matches: 10. The CDR3 reads CASRPRQGSGQPQHF. CDR3 sequence (DNA): TGTGCCAGCAGACCAAGACAGGGGTCGGGTCAGCCCCAGCATTTT.

This rearrangement joins TRBV2 to TRBJ2-5, with D perhaps matching TRBD2 (5 bases). Germline V gene sequence: CDR1 SNHLY, CDR2 FYNNEI. The CDR3 totals 14 residues. Trimming took off 7 bases at V and 0 bases at J, with 12 bases between the two ends. The CDR3 is CASILSEYQETQYF. The CDR3, as DNA: TGTGCCAGCATCCTTAGCGAGTACCAAGAGACCCAGTACTTC.

This chain uses TRBV29-1 with TRBJ2-3; TRBD2 matches 12 bases. V was clipped by 0 bases and J by 3 bases; unmatched bases: 10. The CDR3 contains 18 residues. CDR1 SQVTM and CDR2 ANQGSEA come from the germline V gene. CDR3 coding DNA: TGCAGCGTTGAAGATCCTTGGGCACTAGCGGGAGGAACAGATACGCAGTATTTT. Amino acid sequence: CSVEDPWALAGGTDTQYF.

V gene TRBV9 combines with J gene TRBJ1-5, with 7 bases lining up with TRBD1. Germline V gene lookup returns CDR1 SGDLS and CDR2 YYNGEE. This CDR3 region has 15 residues. J was trimmed by 5 bases and V by 4 bases; bases with no gene match: 9. CDR3 coding DNA: TGTGCCAGCAGCCCAGGGGGGCACCTCGATCAGCCCCAGCATTTT. This gives the protein CASSPGGHLDQPQHF.

This clone was detected only a few times. V gene TRBV5-4 combines with J gene TRBJ2-2; no definite D call. V shed 2 bases and J shed 4 bases, with 15 bases lying between them. CDR3 length: 16 residues. The germline CDR1 and CDR2 sequences are SGHNT and YYREEE (reference sequence). CDR3 amino acids: CASSFDVGAGTGELFF. DNA for the CDR3: TGTGCCAGCAGCTTTGATGTCGGAGCTGGCACCGGGGAGCTGTTTTTT.

The gene calls are TRBV4-3 and TRBJ2-1, with TRBD2 identical over 8 bases. Germline V gene sequence: CDR1 LGHNA, CDR2 YSLEER. The CDR3 contains 17 residues. V lost 3 bases to trimming and J lost 7 bases; unmatched junction nucleotides: 14. CDR3 nucleotide sequence: TGCGCCAGCAGCCAGTATTTGGAGACTAGCGCAACAAATGAGCAGTTCTTC. This sequence encodes CASSQYLETSATNEQFF.

This chain joins TRBV27 and TRBJ2-1; TRBD2 is a possible D gene (6 bases). Per the germline V gene, CDR1 is MNHEY and CDR2 is SMNVEV (reference sequence). This CDR3 has 16 residues. The germline V and J ends were trimmed by 3 bases and 5 bases, with 17 bases remaining between them. In nucleotides, the CDR3 is TGTGCCAGCAGTTTCCTGGGGACTTACCAAAACAATGAGCAGTTCTTC. It is translated as CASSFLGTYQNNEQFF.

The genes are TRBV7-2 and TRBJ2-3, with 13 bases lining up with TRBD2. From germline, CDR1 is SGHTA and CDR2 FQGNSA. The V and J ends lost 6 bases and 5 bases, in that order; junction bases with no gene match: 5. The CDR3 is 15 amino acids. CDR3 in amino acids: CASRTSGRAKDTQYF. DNA of the CDR3: TGTGCCAGCAGAACTAGCGGGAGGGCAAAAGATACGCAGTATTTT.

The V gene is TRBV5-6, the J gene TRBJ1-6; 9 bases are shared with TRBD1. After removal of 2 bases from V and 7 bases from J, the junction contained 4 bases not matched to a gene. Germline CDR1 SGHDT, CDR2 YYEEEE. This CDR3 comprises 15 residues. CDR3 loop: CASSFWDRANSPLHF. The CDR3 DNA reads TGTGCCAGCAGCTTCTGGGACAGGGCCAATTCACCCCTCCACTTT.

This chain joins TRBV28 and TRBJ2-4; maybe TRBD1 (6 bases). The V and J ends lost 3 bases and 0 bases respectively, with 12 bases between them. This CDR3 contains 16 residues. The V gene's germline CDR1 is MDHEN and CDR2 SYDVKM. The CDR3 loop reads CASSFYDRLAKNIQYF. The CDR3 nucleotides read TGTGCCAGCAGTTTCTACGACAGGCTAGCCAAAAACATTCAGTACTTC. The variable domain in full, with the rest retrieved from reference TRBV28 and TRBJ2-4, is DVKVTQSSRYLVKRTGEKVFLECVQDMDHENMFWYRQDPGLGLRLIYFSYDVKMKEKGDIPEGYSVSREKKERFSLILESASTNQTSMYLCASSFYDRLAKNIQYFGAGTRLSVL.

The CDR3 loop reads CAISEAGSDYEQFF. Here the CDR3 DNA reads TGTGCCATCAGCGAAGCGGGTAGCGACTATGAGCAGTTCTTC. The chain employs TRBV10-3 and TRBJ2-1, with D perhaps TRBD2 (6 bases). Trimming removed 6 bases from V and 8 bases from J, with 17 bases in between. This CDR3 contains 14 residues. Germline values: CDR1 ENHRY, CDR2 SYGVKD.

This chain connects TRBV30 to TRBJ2-2, with TRBD2 matching over 7 bases. The J segment lost 6 bases and the V segment lost 7 bases, leaving 8 bases of the junction unmatched. Germline V lookup: CDR1 GTSNPN, CDR2 SVGIG (reference sequence). This CDR3 has 13 residues. The CDR3 region is CASLRREPGELFF. CDR3 DNA sequence: TGTGCCTCACTGAGGCGGGAGCCCGGGGAGCTGTTTTTT.

This chain links TRBV29-1 with TRBJ2-5; possibly TRBD2 for D (5 bases). The better agreement between TRBJ2-7 and the DNA end casts doubt on the J call. The V gene's germline CDR1 is SQVTM and CDR2 ANQGSEA. This CDR3 is 14 amino acids long. For the CDR3, the DNA is TGCAGCGTTTCCCACGGGGAGAGGGCCTACGAGCAGTACTTC. Translation gives CSVSHGERAYEQYF.

This rearrangement joins TRBV19 to TRBJ1-4, with D possibly matching TRBD1 (5 bases). V was trimmed by 6 bases and J by 4 bases, leaving 15 bases between them. Germline V gene lookup returns CDR1 LNHDA and CDR2 SQIVND (reference sequence). The CDR3 extends over 15 amino acids. In DNA form, the CDR3 reads TGTGCCAGTAGCCAAAAACAGGCCTTTAATGAAAAACTGTTTTTT. It encodes CASSQKQAFNEKLFF. Together with reference TRBV19 and TRBJ1-4, the CDR3 gives the full variable domain: DGGITQSPKYLFRKEGQNVTLSCEQNLNHDAMYWYRQDPGQGLRLIYYSQIVNDFQKGDIAEGYSVSREKKESFPLTVTSAQKNPTAFYLCASSQKQAFNEKLFFGSGTQLSVL.

V gene TRBV28 combines with J gene TRBJ1-1; D gene uncertain. The CDR3 is made up of 11 amino acids. Per the germline V gene, CDR1 is MDHEN and CDR2 is SYDVKM. V was clipped by 2 bases and J by 8 bases, with 6 bases between them. The CDR3 here is CASSLRREAFF. DNA of the CDR3: TGTGCCAGCAGTTTACGCAGAGAAGCTTTCTTT. Variable domain in full (rest from reference TRBV28 and TRBJ1-1): DVKVTQSSRYLVKRTGEKVFLECVQDMDHENMFWYRQDPGLGLRLIYFSYDVKMKEKGDIPEGYSVSREKKERFSLILESASTNQTSMYLCASSLRREAFFGQGTRLTVV.

This clone rates as medium-sized. CDR3 nucleotides: TGCGCCAGCAGCTACGGGACGGGGGGCGAGCAGTACTTC. Translating it yields CASSYGTGGEQYF. The chain is built from TRBV4-1 and TRBJ2-7; 7 nucleotides align to TRBD2. This CDR3 region has 13 residues. The trim removed 5 bases at V and 6 bases at J, leaving 7 bases unmatched. Germline CDR1 reads MGHRA; CDR2 reads YSYEKL.

The gene calls are TRBV10-2 and TRBJ2-7; D may be TRBD1 (6 bases). V was clipped by 6 bases and J by 2 bases, with 8 bases between them. This CDR3 has 12 residues. Germline V gene data show CDR1 as WSHSY and CDR2 as SAAADI. The CDR3 reads CASRGGPYEQYF. The DNA for the CDR3 is TGCGCCAGCAGAGGGGGTCCCTACGAGCAGTACTTC.

V usage is TRBV6-5 and J usage is TRBJ1-5; no definite D call. The CDR3 sequence is 10 residues long. Germline CDR1 is MNHEY and CDR2 is SVGAGI. Trimming left V 9 bases short and J 6 bases short, with 6 bases between. The CDR3 loop is CASGRQPQHF. The DNA of the CDR3 is TGTGCCAGTGGGCGTCAGCCCCAGCATTTT.

The chain couples TRBV19 to TRBJ1-5; TRBD1 matches at 7 bases. Trimming removed 6 bases from V and 6 bases from J; junction bases left unmatched: 2. This CDR3 is 12 amino acids long. CDR1 is LNHDA, CDR2 SQIVND, per germline (reference sequence). Written as DNA, the CDR3 is TGTGCCAGTAGCCGACAGGGTCAGCCCCAGCATTTT. It specifies CASSRQGQPQHF.

This chain joins TRBV2 and TRBJ2-1, with a tentative D call TRBD2 (6 bases). The CDR3 is made up of 15 amino acids. V was clipped by 7 bases and J by 6 bases, with 19 bases between them. Germline CDR1 SNHLY, CDR2 FYNNEI. CDR3 in DNA: TGTGCCAGCACCCCATTGGGGGAGGTGGGCAATGAGCAGTTCTTC. This translates into CASTPLGEVGNEQFF.

This clone was detected once. The rearrangement uses TRBV7-3 and TRBJ2-3; TRBD1 matches at 7 bases. J was trimmed by 5 bases and V by 4 bases; bases with no gene match: 12. This CDR3 is 16 amino acids long. Germline V lookup: CDR1 SGHTA, CDR2 FQGTGA. The DNA for the CDR3 is TGTGCCAGCAGCTCGCGAGGAGAGGGGGCAGGAGATACGCAGTATTTT. It specifies CASSSRGEGAGDTQYF.

The chain recombines TRBV11-3 with TRBJ1-5, with a tentative D call TRBD1 (5 bases). The CDR3 has 15 residues. Trimming pared 0 bases from V and 4 bases from J, leaving 10 bases between. Germline lookup yields CDR1 SGHNT and CDR2 YENEEA. Written as DNA, the CDR3 is TGTGCCAGCAGCTTAGAACAGACAGAGAATCAGCCCCAGCATTTT. It yields the protein CASSLEQTENQPQHF.

The V call is TRBV4-1, the J call TRBJ2-7; 9 bases fit TRBD1. This CDR3 contains 15 residues. V trimming: 1 base; J trimming: 4 bases; junction bases outside the gene matches: 5. The germline gives CDR1 MGHRA, CDR2 YSYEKL. Written as DNA, the CDR3 is TGCGCCAGCAGCCAAGCCGGGACAGGGATATACGAGCAGTACTTC. The encoded protein is CASSQAGTGIYEQYF.

V usage is TRBV10-1 and J usage is TRBJ2-2; no firm D call. CDR3 length equals 15 residues. Germline V gene sequence: CDR1 WNHNN, CDR2 SYGVQD (reference sequence). V was cut by 1 base and J by 7 bases, with 13 bases left in between. The CDR3, as DNA: TGCGCCAGCAGTGAGTATCGAGAGGTCGGCGGGGAGCTGTTTTTT. Encoded protein: CASSEYREVGGELFF.

The chain is built from TRBV4-3 and TRBJ1-6, with 9 bases lining up with TRBD1. Germline V gene sequence: CDR1 LGHNA, CDR2 YSLEER. The V and J ends lost 1 base and 8 bases, in that order; junction bases with no gene match: 6. The CDR3 has 16 amino acids. The CDR3 spells CASSQAPGQGDSPLHF. The CDR3 bases are TGCGCCAGCAGCCAAGCTCCGGGACAGGGTGATTCACCCCTCCACTTT.